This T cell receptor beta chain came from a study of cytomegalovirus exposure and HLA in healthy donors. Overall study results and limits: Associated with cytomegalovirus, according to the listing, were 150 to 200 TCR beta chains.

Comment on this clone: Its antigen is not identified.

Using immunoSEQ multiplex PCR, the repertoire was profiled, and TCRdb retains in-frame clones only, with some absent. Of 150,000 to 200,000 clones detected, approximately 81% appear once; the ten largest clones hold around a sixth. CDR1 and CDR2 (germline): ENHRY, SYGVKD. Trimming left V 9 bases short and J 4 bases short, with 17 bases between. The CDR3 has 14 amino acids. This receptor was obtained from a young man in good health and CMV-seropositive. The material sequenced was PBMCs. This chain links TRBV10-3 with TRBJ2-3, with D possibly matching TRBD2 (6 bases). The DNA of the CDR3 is TGTGCCATTTCGGAGGAGGGTTCCGCAGATACGCAGTATTTT. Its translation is CAISEEGSADTQYF.